This T cell receptor (beta chain) comes out of a study of T cell repertoires in cytomegalovirus infection. Study background: Alongside well-studied HLA-B-restricted CMV epitopes, recently identified HLA-C-restricted CMV epitopes were also used. Public TCR beta signatures were indicative of both CMV infection and a matching HLA type. General study results and limits: The cumulative frequency of public TCR beta families identified carriers of CMV plus the relevant HLA. Dominating the ex vivo response were TCR beta clonotypes that were CMV-specific and HLA-C-restricted.

There are a few counts of this clonotype. The target antigen is unknown. The V gene's germline CDR1 is MNHNS and CDR2 SASEGT. The CDR3 extends over 17 amino acids. V lost 2 bases and J lost 10; bases outside the gene matches: 10. TCRdb reprocessed the reads with MiXCR, giving one entry per CDR3 protein. The sample records fewer than 350,000 distinct CDR3 sequences, almost 30% being singletons. The gene calls are TRBV6-1 and TRBJ1-6; 11 nucleotides match TRBD1. The source of this sequence is a human donor in good health (CMV status not recorded). Some clones in this sample may be carry-over from other donors' samples. This specimen consisted of cultured PBMCs, obtained from culture after CMV antigen stimulation. The CDR3 here is CASSEMWTGGLGSPLHF. CDR3 nucleotides: TGTGCCAGCAGTGAAATGTGGACAGGGGGCCTAGGGTCACCCCTCCACTTT.